This TCR beta chain was captured in a study of preoperative IRX-2 immunotherapy in early breast cancer. Assay used: immunoSEQ multiplex PCR; TCRdb lists only in-frame clones, some missing. The sample comprises 30,000 to 35,000 clones, roughly four fifths of which are singletons, and 2.5% rests with the top ten. The treatment denotes: preoperative locoregional IRX-2 cytokine immunotherapy. Patients received preoperative, locoregional IRX-2 cytokine immunotherapy in a phase Ib study. Germline V gene lookup returns CDR1 SGHNT and CDR2 YENEEA. V lost 3 bases, J lost 2 bases, and 1 base stayed unmatched. The CDR3 runs to 15 residues.

The J gene is TRBJ1-3, the V gene TRBV11-3; 10 bases match TRBD1. Sample: lymph node tissue, taken from a patient treated with IRX-2 immunotherapy. The clonotype comes from a human donor with breast cancer. CDR3 DNA: TGTGCCAGCAGCTTCGGACAGGGGGCTGGAAACACCATATATTTT. Residues: CASSFGQGAGNTIYF.